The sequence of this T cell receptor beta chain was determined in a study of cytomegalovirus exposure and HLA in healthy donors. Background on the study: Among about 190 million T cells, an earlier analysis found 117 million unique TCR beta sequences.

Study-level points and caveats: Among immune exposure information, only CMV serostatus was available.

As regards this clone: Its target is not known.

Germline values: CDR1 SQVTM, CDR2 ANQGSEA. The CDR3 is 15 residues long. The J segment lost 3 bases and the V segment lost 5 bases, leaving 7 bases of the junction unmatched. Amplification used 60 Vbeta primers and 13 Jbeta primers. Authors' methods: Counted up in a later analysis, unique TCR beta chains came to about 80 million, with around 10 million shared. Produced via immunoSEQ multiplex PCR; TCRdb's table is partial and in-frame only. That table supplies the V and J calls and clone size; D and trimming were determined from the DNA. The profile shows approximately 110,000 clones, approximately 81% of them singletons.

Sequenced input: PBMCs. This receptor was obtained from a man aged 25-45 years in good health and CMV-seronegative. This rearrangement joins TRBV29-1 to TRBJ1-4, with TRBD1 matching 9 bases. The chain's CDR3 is CSVLRWDRANEKLFF. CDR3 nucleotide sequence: TGCAGCGTTCTTAGGTGGGACAGGGCTAATGAAAAACTGTTTTTT.